Listed below are T cell receptor beta chains from one sample, sequenced in a study of cytomegalovirus exposure and HLA in healthy donors. Profiling relied on immunoSEQ multiplex PCR, and the TCRdb table lists in-frame clones only, not all of them. The sample has hundreds of thousands of clones, over 75% seen once. The sequenced sample consisted of PBMCs. The receptors derive from a boy under 18 in good health and CMV-seronegative. Each CDR3 is given with its conserved first and last residue. The order of the fields is D gene, CDR3 length, clone size, V gene, J gene, CDR3 protein, CDR3 DNA. The D gene is left open where the match is weak. Expanded clones are given a class, and other clones once, few, many or no size at all.

D: NA
length: 13
size: NA
V: TRBV5-5
J: TRBJ2-5
CDR3: CASSLGGGETQYF
DNA: TGTGCCAGCAGCTTGGGAGGGGGAGAGACCCAGTACTTC

D: TRBD1
length: 15
size: NA
V: TRBV10-1
J: TRBJ2-5
CDR3: CASSAPGQGEETQYF
DNA: TGCGCCAGCAGTGCGCCGGGACAGGGGGAAGAGACCCAGTACTTC

D: NA
length: 18
size: NA
V: TRBV9
J: TRBJ2-3
CDR3: CASSVATGGARNTDTQYF
DNA: TGTGCCAGCAGCGTAGCTACTGGTGGGGCTCGAAACACAGATACGCAGTATTTT

D: NA
length: 14
size: NA
V: TRBV27
J: TRBJ2-7
CDR3: CASSSLFGIYEQYF
DNA: TGTGCCAGCAGTTCCCTTTTCGGGATCTACGAGCAGTACTTC

D: NA
length: 12
size: NA
V: TRBV5-1
J: TRBJ2-5
CDR3: CASSLIPETQYF
DNA: TGCGCCAGCAGCCTAATCCCAGAGACCCAGTACTTC

D: NA
length: 15
size: few
V: TRBV4-1
J: TRBJ2-2
CDR3: CASSQDQGGAGELFF
DNA: TGTGCCAGCAGCCAAGATCAGGGGGGCGCCGGGGAGCTGTTTTTT

D: NA
length: 15
size: few
V: TRBV10-3
J: TRBJ1-1
CDR3: CAISESSGQNTEAFF
DNA: TGTGCCATCAGTGAGTCTTCAGGCCAGAACACTGAAGCTTTCTTT

D: TRBD1
length: 15
size: few
V: TRBV25-1
J: TRBJ2-7
CDR3: CASSEYTGGGNEQYF
DNA: TGTGCCAGCAGTGAATACACAGGGGGCGGCAACGAGCAGTACTTC

D: NA
length: 14
size: NA
V: TRBV5-8
J: TRBJ1-2
CDR3: CASSQPGGGHGYTF
DNA: TGTGCCAGCAGCCAACCCGGGGGAGGCCATGGCTACACCTTC

D: NA
length: 14
size: NA
V: TRBV30
J: TRBJ1-1
CDR3: CAWSEEDGNTEAFF
DNA: TGTGCCTGGAGTGAGGAGGACGGGAACACTGAAGCTTTCTTT

D: TRBD2
length: 15
size: NA
V: TRBV7-6
J: TRBJ2-7
CDR3: CASSSREGEQYEQYF
DNA: TGTGCCAGCAGCAGCCGGGAGGGGGAACAATACGAGCAGTACTTC

D: NA
length: 14
size: NA
V: TRBV5-1
J: TRBJ1-4
CDR3: CASSLSGRDEKLFF
DNA: TGCGCCAGCAGCTTGTCCGGGAGAGATGAAAAACTGTTTTTT

D: TRBD1
length: 14
size: few
V: TRBV13
J: TRBJ2-7
CDR3: CASSIDRGIYEQYF
DNA: TGTGCCAGCAGCATCGACAGGGGCATCTACGAGCAGTACTTC

D: NA
length: 14
size: NA
V: TRBV2
J: TRBJ2-3
CDR3: CASSDQYRTWTQYF
DNA: TGTGCCAGCAGTGACCAGTACAGGACATGGACGCAGTATTTT

D: TRBD1
length: 15
size: NA
V: TRBV28
J: TRBJ1-5
CDR3: CASSSTGQGNQPQHF
DNA: TGTGCCAGCAGCTCAACGGGACAGGGGAATCAGCCCCAGCATTTT

D: NA
length: 13
size: few
V: TRBV6-6
J: TRBJ1-5
CDR3: CASSYPGGQPQHF
DNA: TGTGCCAGCAGTTACCCCGGGGGTCAGCCCCAGCATTTT

D: NA
length: 11
size: NA
V: TRBV6-1
J: TRBJ1-1
CDR3: CASRRTLLAFF
DNA: TGTGCCAGCCGCCGGACACTTCTGGCTTTCTTT

D: NA
length: 15
size: NA
V: TRBV7-9
J: TRBJ1-2
CDR3: CASSPSQGWNYGYTF
DNA: TGTGCCAGCAGCCCATCGCAGGGTTGGAACTATGGCTACACCTTC

D: TRBD2
length: 15
size: few
V: TRBV4-1
J: TRBJ2-7
CDR3: CASSHSAGARYEQYF
DNA: TGCGCCAGCAGCCATTCGGCGGGAGCGCGATACGAGCAGTACTTC

D: NA
length: 15
size: NA
V: TRBV5-1
J: TRBJ1-4
CDR3: CASSLDRPTNEKLFF
DNA: TGCGCCAGCAGCTTGGACAGGCCAACTAATGAAAAACTGTTTTTT

D: TRBD2
length: 12
size: NA
V: TRBV27
J: TRBJ2-3
CDR3: CASGPGTSGQYF
DNA: TGTGCCAGCGGCCCTGGGACTAGCGGGCAGTATTTT

D: TRBD2
length: 17
size: NA
V: TRBV7-7
J: TRBJ2-5
CDR3: CASSSGRGSTLQETQYF
DNA: TGTGCTAGCAGCTCGGGGCGGGGGTCGACATTGCAAGAGACCCAGTACTTC

D: TRBD2
length: 16
size: NA
V: TRBV5-4
J: TRBJ2-1
CDR3: CASSLGGSVSYNEQFF
DNA: TGTGCCAGCAGCTTGGGCGGGAGCGTCTCCTACAATGAGCAGTTCTTC

D: NA
length: 13
size: NA
V: TRBV5-1
J: TRBJ1-5
CDR3: CASSLEGGQPQHF
DNA: TGCGCCAGCAGCTTGGAGGGAGGTCAGCCCCAGCATTTT

D: TRBD1
length: 14
size: NA
V: TRBV29-1
J: TRBJ2-7
CDR3: CSATTGTGDYEQYF
DNA: TGCAGCGCCACCACCGGGACAGGGGATTACGAGCAGTACTTC

D: NA
length: 11
size: NA
V: TRBV29-1
J: TRBJ1-1
CDR3: CSANKNTEAFF
DNA: TGCAGCGCAAACAAGAACACTGAAGCTTTCTTT

D: TRBD1
length: 14
size: NA
V: TRBV5-1
J: TRBJ1-1
CDR3: CASSLRQGVTEAFF
DNA: TGCGCCAGCAGCTTGAGACAGGGAGTAACTGAAGCTTTCTTT

D: TRBD2
length: 12
size: NA
V: TRBV30
J: TRBJ2-7
CDR3: CAWDPIAGRRYF
DNA: TGTGCCTGGGACCCGATAGCGGGTAGACGGTACTTC

D: NA
length: 11
size: NA
V: TRBV29-1
J: TRBJ1-4
CDR3: CSALEDEKLFF
DNA: TGCAGCGCGTTGGAGGATGAAAAACTGTTTTTT

D: TRBD2
length: 14
size: NA
V: TRBV11-1
J: TRBJ2-1
CDR3: CASSQRGFRREQFF
DNA: TGTGCCAGCAGCCAGCGGGGGTTTAGGCGTGAGCAGTTCTTC

D: NA
length: 13
size: NA
V: TRBV7-9
J: TRBJ2-5
CDR3: CASTPRGQETQYF
DNA: TGTGCCAGCACCCCGCGTGGCCAAGAGACCCAGTACTTC

D: TRBD2
length: 15
size: NA
V: TRBV11-2
J: TRBJ2-5
CDR3: CASRERGREKETQYF
DNA: TGTGCCAGCAGGGAGCGGGGGCGAGAGAAAGAGACCCAGTACTTC

D: NA
length: 12
size: NA
V: TRBV27
J: TRBJ2-1
CDR3: CASSLIGYEQFF
DNA: TGTGCCAGCAGTTTAATCGGGTATGAGCAGTTCTTC

D: TRBD2
length: 19
size: NA
V: TRBV27
J: TRBJ2-3
CDR3: CASSFRLAGGPGGTDTQYF
DNA: TGTGCCAGCAGTTTTCGGCTAGCGGGAGGGCCCGGGGGCACAGATACGCAGTATTTT

D: NA
length: 17
size: NA
V: TRBV27
J: TRBJ2-7
CDR3: CASSLDAPGTAQDEQYF
DNA: TGTGCCAGCAGTTTAGACGCCCCAGGCACGGCCCAGGACGAGCAGTACTTC

D: NA
length: 16
size: NA
V: TRBV19
J: TRBJ2-6
CDR3: CASSIIQGSGANVLTF
DNA: TGTGCCAGTAGTATAATACAGGGCTCTGGGGCCAACGTCCTGACTTTC

D: NA
length: 13
size: NA
V: TRBV2
J: TRBJ1-5
CDR3: CASSDIDRQPQHF
DNA: TGTGCCAGCAGTGACATCGACAGACAGCCCCAGCATTTT

D: NA
length: 14
size: NA
V: TRBV2
J: TRBJ1-5
CDR3: CASTITGVNQPQHF
DNA: TGTGCCAGCACCATAACTGGAGTGAATCAGCCCCAGCATTTT

D: NA
length: 15
size: few
V: TRBV5-1
J: TRBJ2-7
CDR3: CASSLIGIGEGEQYF
DNA: TGCGCCAGCAGCTTGATAGGGATAGGGGAAGGGGAGCAGTACTTC

D: NA
length: 15
size: NA
V: TRBV5-1
J: TRBJ1-1
CDR3: CASSFFGGMNTEAFF
DNA: TGCGCCAGCAGCTTCTTCGGCGGGATGAACACTGAAGCTTTCTTT

D: NA
length: 13
size: NA
V: TRBV7-8
J: TRBJ1-1
CDR3: CASSLERGTEAFF
DNA: TGTGCCAGCAGCTTAGAAAGGGGCACTGAAGCTTTCTTT

D: NA
length: 12
size: NA
V: TRBV30
J: TRBJ2-7
CDR3: CAWRFVTSEQYF
DNA: TGTGCCTGGAGATTTGTAACTTCCGAGCAGTACTTC

D: NA
length: 12
size: NA
V: TRBV11-1
J: TRBJ2-7
CDR3: CASSPQGNEQYF
DNA: TGTGCCAGCAGCCCTCAGGGGAACGAGCAGTACTTC

D: NA
length: 16
size: NA
V: TRBV7-2
J: TRBJ2-2
CDR3: CASSLVFAEYTGELFF
DNA: TGTGCCAGCAGCTTAGTATTCGCGGAATACACCGGGGAGCTGTTTTTT

D: NA
length: 14
size: few
V: TRBV15
J: TRBJ1-2
CDR3: CATSSFNRDYGYTF
DNA: TGTGCCACCAGTTCGTTTAACAGGGACTATGGCTACACCTTC

D: NA
length: 14
size: NA
V: TRBV19
J: TRBJ1-3
CDR3: CASREQVSGNTIYF
DNA: TGTGCCAGTAGGGAACAGGTCTCTGGAAACACCATATATTTT

D: TRBD1
length: 15
size: NA
V: TRBV4-1
J: TRBJ2-5
CDR3: CASSLTRTGQETQYF
DNA: TGCGCCAGCAGTCTCACTCGGACAGGGCAAGAGACCCAGTACTTC

D: NA
length: 14
size: NA
V: TRBV10-1
J: TRBJ2-2
CDR3: CASRAKMNTGELFF
DNA: TGCGCCAGCAGGGCCAAAATGAACACCGGGGAGCTGTTTTTT

D: TRBD1
length: 14
size: NA
V: TRBV2
J: TRBJ2-5
CDR3: CASSELTGQETQYF
DNA: TGTGCCAGCAGTGAGCTGACAGGGCAAGAGACCCAGTACTTC

D: NA
length: 13
size: NA
V: TRBV6-5
J: TRBJ1-5
CDR3: CASRVTWAQPQHF
DNA: TGTGCCAGCAGGGTGACATGGGCTCAGCCCCAGCATTTT

D: NA
length: 12
size: NA
V: TRBV29-1
J: TRBJ2-5
CDR3: CSVIGFQETQYF
DNA: TGCAGCGTTATCGGGTTCCAAGAGACCCAGTACTTC

D: TRBD1
length: 19
size: NA
V: TRBV5-1
J: TRBJ1-2
CDR3: CASSPRGQGARRGNYGYTF
DNA: TGCGCCAGCAGCCCCAGGGGGCAGGGGGCGCGTCGGGGGAACTATGGCTACACCTTC

D: NA
length: 15
size: NA
V: TRBV27
J: TRBJ1-3
CDR3: CASSSGEDSGNTIYF
DNA: TGTGCCAGCAGTTCGGGTGAGGACTCTGGAAACACCATATATTTT

D: NA
length: 13
size: few
V: TRBV12-5
J: TRBJ2-7
CDR3: CASGFDRTYEQYF
DNA: TGTGCTAGTGGTTTTGACAGGACCTACGAGCAGTACTTC

D: TRBD1
length: 15
size: NA
V: TRBV7-6
J: TRBJ1-2
CDR3: CASSLVPDRGYGYTF
DNA: TGTGCCAGCAGCTTAGTGCCCGACAGGGGCTATGGCTACACCTTC